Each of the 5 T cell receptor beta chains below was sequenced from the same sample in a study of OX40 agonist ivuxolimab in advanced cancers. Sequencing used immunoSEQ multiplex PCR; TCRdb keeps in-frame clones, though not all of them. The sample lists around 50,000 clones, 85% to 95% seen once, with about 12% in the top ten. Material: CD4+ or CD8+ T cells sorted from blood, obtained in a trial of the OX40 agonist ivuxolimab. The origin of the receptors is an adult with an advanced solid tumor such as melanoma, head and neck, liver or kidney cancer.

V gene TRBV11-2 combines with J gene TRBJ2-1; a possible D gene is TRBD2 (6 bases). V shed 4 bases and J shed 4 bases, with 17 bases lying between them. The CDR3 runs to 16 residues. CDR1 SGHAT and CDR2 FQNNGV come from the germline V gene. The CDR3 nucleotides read TGTGCCAGCAGCTCACACGACGGGGGATCGTACAATGAGCAGTTCTTC. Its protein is CASSSHDGGSYNEQFF.

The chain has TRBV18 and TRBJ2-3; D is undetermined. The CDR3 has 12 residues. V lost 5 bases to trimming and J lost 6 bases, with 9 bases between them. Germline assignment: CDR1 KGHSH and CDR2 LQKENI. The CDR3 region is CASSATSDTQYF. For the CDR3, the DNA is TGTGCCAGCTCAGCCACCTCGGATACGCAGTATTTT. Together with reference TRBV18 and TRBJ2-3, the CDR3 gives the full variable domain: NAGVMQNPRHLVRRRGQEARLRCSPMKGHSHVYWYRQLPEEGLKFMVYLQKENIIDESGMPKERFSAEFPKEGPSILRIQQVVRGDSAAYFCASSATSDTQYFGPGTRLTVL.

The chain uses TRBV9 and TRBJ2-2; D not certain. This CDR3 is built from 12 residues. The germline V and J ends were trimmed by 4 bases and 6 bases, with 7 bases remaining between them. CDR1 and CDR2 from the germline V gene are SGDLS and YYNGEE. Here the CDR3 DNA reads TGTGCCAGCAGCAGTCTGGCCGGGGAGCTGTTTTTT. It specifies CASSSLAGELFF.

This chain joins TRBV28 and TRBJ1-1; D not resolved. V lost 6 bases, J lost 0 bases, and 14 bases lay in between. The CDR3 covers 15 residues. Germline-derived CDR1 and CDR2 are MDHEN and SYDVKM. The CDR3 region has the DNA TGTGCCAGCAGCCCATTTTGGGGTTTGAACACTGAAGCTTTCTTT. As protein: CASSPFWGLNTEAFF.

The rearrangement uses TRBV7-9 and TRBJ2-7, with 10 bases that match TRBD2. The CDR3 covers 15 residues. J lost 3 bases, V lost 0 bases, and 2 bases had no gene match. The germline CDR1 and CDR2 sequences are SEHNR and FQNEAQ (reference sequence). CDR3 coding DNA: TGTGCCAGCAGCTTAGCTTCTAGCGGGAGCTACGAGCAGTACTTC. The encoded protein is CASSLASSGSYEQYF. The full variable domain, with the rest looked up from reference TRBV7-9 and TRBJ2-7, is DTGVSQNPRHKITKRGQNVTFRCDPISEHNRLYWYRQTLGQGPEFLTYFQNEAQLEKSRLLSDRFSAERPKGSFSTLEIQRTEQGDSAMYLCASSLASSGSYEQYFGPGTRLTVT.